The rows below give T cell receptor beta chains drawn from one sample of a study of blood T cell repertoires in COVID-19. Measured with immunoSEQ multiplex PCR; TCRdb has only the in-frame clones, and not every one. The sample shows around 160,000 clones, 70% to 90% of them seen only once. The specimen was peripheral blood. The receptors were sampled from a woman in her thirties or forties with active or convalescent COVID-19. Each CDR3 is given with its conserved first and last residue. The D gene is left open where the match is weak. Size is stated for part of the rows, as once, few or many counts, or as a class when the clone is expanded.

v_call	j_call	clone_size	d_call	cdr3_aa	cdr3_nt
TRBV25-1	TRBJ2-7	once	TRBD1	CASSEPRVTGTGYEQYF	TGTGCCAGCAGTGAACCCCGAGTGACGGGGACAGGGTACGAGCAGTACTTC
TRBV5-1	TRBJ2-1	.	TRBD2	CASSLGLAGGVDEQFF	TGCGCCAGCAGCTTGGGGCTAGCGGGAGGGGTCGATGAGCAGTTCTTC
TRBV19	TRBJ1-4	.	TRBD1	CASNRDRGSSTNEKLFF	TGTGCCAGCAACCGGGACAGGGGAAGTTCCACTAATGAAAAACTGTTTTTT
TRBV2	TRBJ1-2	.	.	CASSESRQGLGYTF	TGTGCCAGCAGTGAAAGCCGGCAGGGGCTGGGCTACACCTTC
TRBV7-6	TRBJ2-3	.	TRBD2	CASSLDRPELAGGTDTQYF	TGTGCCAGCAGCTTGGACAGGCCTGAACTAGCGGGAGGCACAGATACGCAGTATTTT
TRBV20-1	TRBJ1-4	.	.	CSARGEKLFF	TGCAGTGCTAGGGGCGAAAAACTGTTTTTT
TRBV4-3	TRBJ2-1	.	TRBD2	CASSQDWGLAGVSYNEQFF	TGCGCCAGCAGCCAAGATTGGGGACTAGCGGGAGTCTCCTACAATGAGCAGTTCTTC
TRBV6-2/TRBV6-3	TRBJ2-3	.	TRBD1	CASSYDYRGYYSTDTQYF	TGTGCCAGCAGTTACGATTACAGGGGATACTATAGCACAGATACGCAGTATTTT
TRBV4-1	TRBJ1-6	.	.	CASSHATLRDSPLHF	TGCGCCAGCAGCCACGCGACCCTCCGGGATTCACCCCTCCACTTT
TRBV18	TRBJ1-3	.	TRBD1	CASSPTSGGGSSSGNTIYF	TGTGCCAGCTCACCAACGAGCGGAGGGGGCTCTTCCTCTGGAAACACCATATATTTT
TRBV6-4	TRBJ2-3	.	.	CASSVSGVADTQYF	TGTGCCAGCAGTGTATCGGGGGTTGCCGATACGCAGTATTTT
TRBV6-1	TRBJ1-3	.	.	CASSEVEGARNTIYF	TGTGCCAGCAGTGAAGTCGAAGGGGCAAGAAACACCATATATTTT
TRBV19	TRBJ1-2	once	TRBD1	CASSMTGRYGYTF	TGTGCCAGTAGTATGACAGGGCGCTATGGCTACACCTTC
TRBV6-1	TRBJ2-5	.	TRBD2	CASSVDTSGSSQETQYF	TGTGCCAGCAGTGTCGATACTAGCGGGAGTAGCCAAGAGACCCAGTACTTC
TRBV28	TRBJ1-1	.	TRBD1	CASSLPTGWGTEAFF	TGTGCCAGCAGTTTACCGACAGGGTGGGGCACTGAAGCTTTCTTT
TRBV6-1	TRBJ1-2	many	.	CASSEKAGDIGGGYTF	TGTGCCAGCAGTGAAAAGGCAGGGGATATAGGTGGTGGCTACACCTTC
TRBV4-2	TRBJ2-7	once	TRBD2	CASSQEALRAGIVYEQYF	TGTGCCAGCAGCCAAGAAGCCCTCCGAGCGGGGATCGTTTACGAGCAGTACTTC
TRBV6-5	TRBJ2-7	.	.	CASTSEGTYEQYF	TGTGCCAGCACTTCAGAGGGTACCTACGAGCAGTACTTC
TRBV27	TRBJ2-5	once	.	CASSLAPRETQYF	TGTGCCAGCAGTTTGGCCCCGCGGGAGACCCAGTACTTC
TRBV5-8	TRBJ1-5	.	.	CASSLGHQGPINQPQHF	TGTGCCAGCAGCTTGGGACACCAGGGTCCTATCAATCAGCCCCAGCATTTT
TRBV28	TRBJ1-5	.	TRBD1	CASNPGQTSNQPQHF	TGTGCCAGCAACCCGGGACAGACTAGCAATCAGCCCCAGCATTTT
TRBV11-3	TRBJ2-2	.	.	CASSLVGATGELFF	TGTGCCAGCAGCTTAGTTGGAGCCACCGGGGAGCTGTTTTTT
TRBV5-4	TRBJ1-6	.	.	CASSPGGSYNSPLHF	TGTGCCAGCAGCCCGGGGGGCTCCTATAATTCACCCCTCCACTTT
TRBV28	TRBJ2-2	.	.	CASSRPGHYNTGELFF	TGTGCCAGCAGTCGTCCGGGACACTATAACACCGGGGAGCTGTTTTTT
TRBV6-5	TRBJ1-1	once	TRBD1	CASSTGVAEAFF	TGTGCCAGCAGCACAGGGGTGGCTGAAGCTTTCTTT
TRBV6-1	TRBJ1-6	.	.	CASSDRDNSPLHF	TGTGCCAGCAGTGACAGGGATAATTCACCCCTCCACTTT
TRBV25-1	TRBJ1-6	.	.	CASSEWAGNSPLHF	TGTGCCAGCAGTGAATGGGCGGGGAATTCACCCCTCCACTTT
TRBV6-2/TRBV6-3	TRBJ2-7	.	.	CASSYVGESNYEQYF	TGTGCCAGCAGTTACGTCGGGGAATCGAATTACGAGCAGTACTTC
TRBV7-9	TRBJ2-5	once	TRBD2	CASSLQTGLAGTLQETQYF	TGTGCCAGCAGCTTACAGACGGGACTAGCGGGGACTCTCCAAGAGACCCAGTACTTC
TRBV28	TRBJ1-2	.	TRBD1	CASRVVSGTGLSGYTF	TGTGCCAGCAGGGTCGTTTCGGGGACAGGGTTAAGTGGCTACACCTTC
TRBV29-1	TRBJ1-2	.	.	CSVGSQGPYGYTF	TGCAGCGTTGGAAGTCAGGGTCCCTATGGCTACACCTTC
TRBV28	TRBJ1-2	few	TRBD1	CASRVTGTNYGYTF	TGTGCCAGCAGGGTGACAGGGACCAACTATGGCTACACCTTC
TRBV6-2/TRBV6-3	TRBJ2-1	.	.	CASSYRLTRSSLNEQFF	TGTGCCAGCAGTTACCGCCTGACTAGATCTTCACTCAATGAGCAGTTCTTC
TRBV3-1/TRBV3-2	TRBJ2-1	.	TRBD1	CASSHRRQGAGDEQFF	TGTGCCAGCAGCCACCGTCGACAGGGGGCCGGGGATGAGCAGTTCTTC
TRBV5-1	TRBJ1-1	.	TRBD1	CASSLAQLTGGTEAFF	TGCGCCAGCAGCTTGGCCCAGTTGACAGGGGGCACTGAAGCTTTCTTT
TRBV19	TRBJ2-7	.	.	CASNQQGYQSEQYF	TGTGCCAGTAACCAACAGGGATATCAATCCGAGCAGTACTTC
TRBV6-5	TRBJ2-3	.	TRBD2	CASKPGLAGGYTQYF	TGTGCCAGCAAACCGGGACTAGCGGGCGGCTATACGCAGTATTTT
TRBV7-2	TRBJ1-5	.	TRBD1	CASSGTVSNQPQHF	TGTGCCAGCAGCGGGACAGTTAGCAATCAGCCCCAGCATTTT
TRBV4-1	TRBJ2-3	.	TRBD1	CASSPRDRGKDTQYF	TGCGCCAGCAGCCCCCGGGACAGGGGAAAAGATACGCAGTATTTT
TRBV7-9	TRBJ1-1	once	.	CASSPLTAEAFF	TGTGCCAGCAGCCCCTTAACAGCAGAAGCTTTCTTT
TRBV28	TRBJ2-7	.	.	CASSLRVSATGEQYF	TGTGCCAGCAGTTTACGGGTGTCGGCTACGGGAGAGCAGTACTTC
TRBV28	TRBJ2-3	.	TRBD1	CASSLWGRGLTDTQYF	TGTGCCAGCAGTTTATGGGGCAGGGGGCTCACAGATACGCAGTATTTT
TRBV4-3	TRBJ2-2	few	.	CASSQGTGTGELFF	TGCGCCAGCAGCCAAGGTACAGGGACCGGGGAGCTGTTTTTT
TRBV30	TRBJ2-3	.	.	CAWSVRGTGGGTQYF	TGTGCCTGGAGTGTACGGGGGACAGGCGGGGGTACGCAGTATTTT
TRBV28	TRBJ1-1	.	.	CASSSPNTEAFF	TGTGCCAGCAGTTCTCCGAACACTGAAGCTTTCTTT
TRBV5-4	TRBJ2-5	once	.	CASSGGQWGKETQYF	TGTGCCAGCAGCGGTGGACAGTGGGGAAAAGAGACCCAGTACTTC
TRBV18	TRBJ1-5	.	TRBD1	CASSPTGGGYSNQPQHF	TGTGCCAGCTCACCGACAGGGGGGGGATATAGCAATCAGCCCCAGCATTTT
TRBV7-2	TRBJ1-6	.	TRBD1	CASSTGRDRANSPLHF	TGTGCCAGCAGCACCGGTCGAGACAGGGCTAATTCACCCCTCCACTTT
TRBV15	TRBJ1-3	once	TRBD1	CATSRDIPGQGANTIYF	TGTGCCACCAGCAGAGATATTCCGGGACAGGGTGCAAACACCATATATTTT
TRBV3-1/TRBV3-2	TRBJ2-3	.	TRBD2	CASRLLATGTDTQYF	TGTGCCAGCAGGTTACTAGCGACCGGCACAGATACGCAGTATTTT
TRBV30	TRBJ2-7	.	.	CAWRPWTSYEQYF	TGTGCCTGGCGACCTTGGACTTCCTACGAGCAGTACTTC
TRBV28	TRBJ1-1	.	.	CASCQGLGTEAFF	TGTGCCAGCTGCCAGGGGTTGGGCACTGAAGCTTTCTTT